The 25 T cell receptor beta chains below were found in one sample sequenced in a study of blood T cells in healthy people across ages. Primers used in a second PCR of about 7 to 11 cycles were a sample-barcoded 5' primer and a J-beta primer mix. MiXCR, applied by TCRdb to the 5' RACE reads, yields one record per CDR3 protein. The table records roughly 1,100,000 distinct CDR3 sequences, around 27% of them present only once. This sample was shared with a second study, whose subject was T cells of mothers and their children.

Input material: blood. The receptors originated from a girl aged 2-10 years in good health.

The chain carries TRBV29-1 and TRBJ2-5; possibly TRBD1 or TRBD2 for D (5 bases each). The DNA end lines up better with TRBJ2-1; the J call may be wrong. CDR1 and CDR2 (germline): SQVTM, ANQGSEA. The CDR3 contains 13 residues. CDR3 in amino acids: CSVDFGGPNEQFF. The CDR3 region has the DNA TGCAGCGTTGACTTTGGGGGTCCCAATGAGCAGTTCTTC.

This clonotype was picked up a small number of times. The rearrangement joins TRBV9 to TRBJ2-7; tentative D call: TRBD1 (5 bases). Trimming took off 0 bases at V and 7 bases at J, with 14 bases between the two ends. Germline values: CDR1 SGDLS, CDR2 YYNGEE. CDR3 size: 14 residues. This chain's CDR3 is CASSVGPRAVEQYF. CDR3 in DNA: TGTGCCAGCAGCGTAGGCCCCAGGGCGGTGGAGCAGTACTTC. Full variable domain (remainder filled in from reference TRBV9 and TRBJ2-7): DSGVTQTPKHLITATGQRVTLRCSPRSGDLSVYWYQQSLDQGLQFLIQYYNGEERAKGNILERFSAQQFPDLHSELNLSSLELGDSALYFCASSVGPRAVEQYFGPGTRLTVT.

This clonotype has a handful of counts. The chain recombines TRBV6-5 with TRBJ2-1; 12 positions match TRBD1. J gave up 7 bases and V 7 bases, and 8 bases lay outside the gene matches. The CDR3 contains 15 residues. Germline V gene lookup returns CDR1 MNHEY and CDR2 SVGAGI. CDR3 sequence (DNA): TGTGCCAGCAACCTCCGGGACAGGGGGCATAATGAGCAGTTCTTC. Its protein is CASNLRDRGHNEQFF.

V and J are TRBV2 and TRBJ2-3; a weak D match, TRBD1 (5 bases). Germline values: CDR1 SNHLY, CDR2 FYNNEI. V was shortened by 11 bases and J by 0 bases, with 12 bases between the two germline ends. CDR3 size: 13 residues. The CDR3 nucleotides are TGTGCCCTAGGGGCAGCTAGCACAGATACGCAGTATTTT. Its protein is CALGAASTDTQYF.

This clonotype was recorded a few times. The gene calls are TRBV9 and TRBJ2-2; D might be TRBD1 or TRBD2, each matching 8 bases. This CDR3 region has 15 residues. Germline CDR1 and CDR2: SGDLS and YYNGEE. Trimming left V 10 bases short and J 4 bases short, with 20 bases between. The CDR3 loop reads CASRGGQDPTGELFF. CDR3 sequence (DNA): TGTGCCTCCCGGGGGGGACAGGACCCCACCGGGGAGCTGTTTTTT. Full variable domain (rest looked up from reference TRBV9 and TRBJ2-2): DSGVTQTPKHLITATGQRVTLRCSPRSGDLSVYWYQQSLDQGLQFLIQYYNGEERAKGNILERFSAQQFPDLHSELNLSSLELGDSALYFCASRGGQDPTGELFFGEGSRLTVL.

The rearrangement links TRBV20-1 to TRBJ2-5; TRBD1 matches at 7 bases. The V gene's germline CDR1 is DFQATT and CDR2 SNEGSKA (reference sequence). The CDR3 length is 14 residues. After removal of 3 bases from V and 1 base from J, the junction contained 5 bases not matched to a gene. CDR3 loop: CSASMKGAQETQYF. CDR3 DNA: TGCAGTGCTAGTATGAAGGGGGCCCAAGAGACCCAGTACTTC.

This clonotype was observed a few times. The chain couples TRBV20-1 to TRBJ2-2, with D tentatively TRBD1 (6 bases). CDR3 length: 14 amino acids. CDR1 is DFQATT and CDR2 is SNEGSKA in the germline V gene (reference sequence). Between the trimmed V and J ends, which lost 3 bases and 4 bases, there was a span of 12 bases. The CDR3 DNA reads TGCAGTGCTAGCCGACAGGAGACCACCGGGGAGCTGTTTTTT. As protein: CSASRQETTGELFF.

The chain recombines TRBV9 with TRBJ2-1; 10 bases align to TRBD2. Looked up from germline, CDR1 is SGDLS and CDR2 is YYNGEE. V trimming: 4 bases; J trimming: 5 bases; junction bases outside the gene matches: 9. This CDR3 comprises 16 residues. The CDR3 sequence is CASSPSGGHQHNEQFF. DNA of the CDR3: TGTGCCAGCAGCCCTAGCGGGGGACACCAACACAATGAGCAGTTCTTC.

The V gene is TRBV11-2, the J gene TRBJ2-3, with D tentatively TRBD2 (5 bases). The ends were cut back, 3 bases at V and 6 bases at J, with 13 bases in the middle. Germline CDR1 and CDR2: SGHAT and FQNNGV. The CDR3 is 14 residues long. The CDR3, as DNA: TGTGCCAGCAGCTTCGGACTCGGCGGGGATACGCAGTATTTT. This codes for CASSFGLGGDTQYF.

This clonotype was found a few times. V gene TRBV29-1 combines with J gene TRBJ1-3, with D tentatively TRBD1 (6 bases). V was cut by 6 bases and J by 0 bases, with 12 bases left in between. Per the germline V gene, CDR1 is SQVTM and CDR2 is ANQGSEA. This CDR3 is 14 amino acids long. The CDR3 DNA reads TGCAGCGTACAGGGCTTACCCTCTGGAAACACCATATATTTT. Translation gives CSVQGLPSGNTIYF. Full variable domain (outside the CDR3, taken from reference TRBV29-1 and TRBJ1-3): SAVISQKPSRDICQRGTSLTIQCQVDSQVTMMFWYRQQPGQSLTLIATANQGSEATYESGFVIDKFPISRPNLTFSTLTVSNMSPEDSSIYLCSVQGLPSGNTIYFGEGSWLTVV.

This chain joins TRBV13 and TRBJ1-1; D not resolved. Trimming shortened V by 5 bases and J by 1 base, and 8 bases separated the two germline ends. CDR1 PRHDT and CDR2 FYEKMQ come from the germline V gene (reference sequence). The CDR3 covers 13 residues. In DNA, the CDR3 is TGTGCCAGCAGCCCCAACGCGAACACTGAAGCTTTCTTT. It encodes CASSPNANTEAFF.

This clonotype was counted a few times. The V and J genes are TRBV10-2 and TRBJ2-2, with D unresolved. V was shortened by 3 bases and J by 5 bases, with 10 bases between the two germline ends. Germline CDR1 is WSHSY and CDR2 is SAAADI. This CDR3 region has 14 residues. The chain's CDR3 is CASSDHKLTGELFF. In DNA, the CDR3 is TGCGCCAGCAGTGATCATAAGTTGACCGGGGAGCTGTTTTTT.

V gene TRBV27 combines with J gene TRBJ1-6; no definite D call. Germline assignment: CDR1 MNHEY and CDR2 SMNVEV (reference sequence). V lost 2 bases to trimming and J lost 7 bases, with 15 bases between them. CDR3 length: 16 residues. The CDR3 DNA follows: TGTGCCAGCAGTTTACCCGCTCGGGAGAAGAATTCACCCCTCCACTTT. This translates into CASSLPAREKNSPLHF.

J is TRBJ2-5 and V is TRBV4-1; tentatively, D is TRBD1 or TRBD2 (6 bases each). V was clipped by 3 bases and J by 5 bases, with 16 bases between them. The germline V gene has CDR1 MGHRA and CDR2 YSYEKL. This CDR3 has 15 residues. The CDR3 coding sequence is TGCGCCAGCAGCCATTCGACAGGAGGGGAGGAGACCCAGTACTTC. The encoded protein is CASSHSTGGEETQYF.

The V and J genes are TRBV7-2 and TRBJ2-5; D is unresolved. The V gene's germline CDR1 is SGHTA and CDR2 FQGNSA. V lost 3 bases and J 1 base, leaving 9 bases between the germline ends. The CDR3 is 14 amino acids. The CDR3 nucleotides read TGTGCCAGCAGCTTCGGCCTCAGCCAAGAGACCCAGTACTTC. Protein product: CASSFGLSQETQYF. Drawing the rest from reference TRBV7-2 and TRBJ2-5, the complete variable domain is GAGVSQSPSNKVTEKGKDVELRCDPISGHTALYWYRQSLGQGLEFLIYFQGNSAPDKSGLPSDRFSAERTGGSVSTLTIQRTQQEDSAVYLCASSFGLSQETQYFGPGTRLLVL.

This sequence joins TRBV5-1 and TRBJ1-5; D uncertain. The V gene lost 4 bases and the J gene lost 4 bases, with 15 bases spanning the gap. The CDR3 totals 15 residues. CDR1 SGHRS and CDR2 YFSETQ come from the germline V gene. The CDR3: CASSLGWGWNQPQHF. The CDR3 DNA sequence: TGCGCCAGCAGCCTGGGTTGGGGATGGAATCAGCCCCAGCATTTT. The whole variable domain, remainder taken from reference TRBV5-1 and TRBJ1-5, is KAGVTQTPRYLIKTRGQQVTLSCSPISGHRSVSWYQQTPGQGLQFLFEYFSETQRNKGNFPGRFSGRQFSNSRSEMNVSTLELGDSALYLCASSLGWGWNQPQHFGDGTRLSIL.

This clonotype has only a few counts. Because it lacks the conserved phenylalanine or tryptophan at the end, this CDR3 is likely a read error. The rearrangement joins TRBV24-1 to TRBJ2-7; D call uncertain. V lost 3 bases and J 4 bases, leaving 12 bases between the germline ends. Germline CDR1 is KGHDR and CDR2 is SFDVKD. This CDR3 spans 14 amino acids. The CDR3 DNA reads as TGTGCCACCAGTGATCCTGACCGGTGGTACGAGCAGTACCTC. Its protein is CATSDPDRWYEQYL.

This clonotype was detected once. A read error may account for a junction end that differs from germline. The rearrangement links TRBV12-3 or TRBV12-4 to TRBJ2-7; 12 bases are shared with TRBD2. This CDR3 is 15 amino acids long. In DNA form, the CDR3 reads TGTGCCAGCAGTTTTGGACTAGCGGGGCGCTACGACCAGTACTTC. It specifies CASSFGLAGRYDQYF.

The chain carries TRBV5-1 and TRBJ2-7, with D perhaps matching TRBD1 or TRBD2 (5 bases each). CDR3 length: 14 amino acids. The ends were cut back, 0 bases at V and 6 bases at J, with 13 bases in the middle. Looked up from germline, CDR1 is SGHRS and CDR2 is YFSETQ. CDR3 in DNA: TGCGCCAGCAGCTTGGCCATTATGGGGGTCGAGCAGTACTTC. This codes for CASSLAIMGVEQYF.

This clonotype was found a few times. The chain joins TRBV28 to TRBJ1-5; TRBD1 matches 7 bases. This CDR3 has 15 residues. Germline CDR1 MDHEN, CDR2 SYDVKM. With 5 bases clipped from V and 1 base from J, the junction kept 5 bases outside the gene matches. The chain's CDR3 is CASSKTGQSNQPQHF. CDR3 nucleotides: TGTGCCAGCAGTAAAACGGGACAGAGCAATCAGCCCCAGCATTTT.

This clonotype was counted ten times or more. The J gene is TRBJ2-2, the V gene TRBV7-2; D is undetermined. Trimming pared 1 base from V and 6 bases from J, leaving 6 bases between. CDR1 SGHTA and CDR2 FQGNSA come from the germline V gene. The CDR3 runs 13 residues. The DNA of the CDR3 is TGTGCCAGCAGCTTAGTGACCTCCGGGGAGCTGTTTTTT. Translated: CASSLVTSGELFF.

The V call is TRBV4-3, the J call TRBJ1-2; perhaps TRBD1 as D (5 bases). Trimming took off 4 bases at V and 6 bases at J, with 12 bases between the two ends. The CDR3 runs 13 residues. Germline-derived CDR1 and CDR2 are LGHNA and YSLEER. CDR3 sequence (DNA): TGCGCCAGCAGCCCCCGGGGACTAAATGGCTACACCTTC. Residues: CASSPRGLNGYTF.

This clonotype was recorded a few times. This chain links TRBV3-1 with TRBJ2-3; D not certain. The CDR3 runs to 13 residues. Trimming cost V 7 bases and J 2 bases, with 10 bases left between them. The V gene's germline CDR1 is LGHDT and CDR2 YNNKEL (reference sequence). CDR3 region: CASTSGVTDTQYF. DNA for the CDR3: TGTGCCAGCACGTCGGGCGTCACAGATACGCAGTATTTT.

This clonotype was seen many times. The genes are TRBV27 and TRBJ1-3; no reliable D call. The CDR3 has 14 amino acids. Germline V gene data show CDR1 as MNHEY and CDR2 as SMNVEV (reference sequence). Trimming removed 6 bases from V and 2 bases from J, with 11 bases in between. The CDR3 sequence: CASSLSPPGNTIYF. The CDR3 coding sequence is TGTGCCAGCAGCTTAAGTCCCCCTGGAAACACCATATATTTT.

This clonotype was counted between two and nine times. This rearrangement joins TRBV24-1 to TRBJ2-1; TRBD1 agrees at 12 bases. This CDR3 is built from 13 residues. The V and J ends lost 9 bases and 8 bases, in that order; junction bases with no gene match: 4. Germline V CDR1 and CDR2: KGHDR, SFDVKD. The CDR3 nucleotides are TGTGCCACCCCGGGACAGGGGGCGGATGAGCAGTTCTTC. It codes for CATPGQGADEQFF.